One sample yielded the 27 T cell receptor beta chains listed below, sequenced in a study of immune cell composition in non-small cell lung cancer. The data were produced by immunoSEQ multiplex PCR, yet TCRdb's version contains in-frame clones alone and is incomplete. The profile shows over 3,500 clones, 60% to 80% of them singletons. Sequences were obtained from lung tumor tissue. The receptors were sampled from a human donor with non-small cell lung cancer.

This clone was counted between two and nine times. J is TRBJ1-4 and V is TRBV29-1; TRBD1 might be the D (5 bases). V was shortened by 3 bases and J by 5 bases, with 16 bases between the two germline ends. Germline V gene sequence: CDR1 SQVTM, CDR2 ANQGSEA. The CDR3 is made up of 15 amino acids. The CDR3 DNA is TGCAGCGTTGACCCGGACAAGGCGGTAAATGAAAAACTGTTTTTT. This translates into CSVDPDKAVNEKLFF.

This clone occurred once. V usage is TRBV7-2 and J usage is TRBJ1-5, with D possibly being TRBD1 (6 bases). Between the trimmed V and J ends, which lost 5 bases and 5 bases, there was a span of 13 bases. This CDR3 contains 14 residues. Germline loops: CDR1 SGHTA, CDR2 FQGNSA. This CDR3 is CASSLQGSDQPQHF. CDR3 DNA sequence: TGTGCCAGCAGCCTACAGGGATCGGATCAGCCCCAGCATTTT.

The genes are TRBV7-7 and TRBJ2-5; perhaps TRBD2 as D (6 bases). This CDR3 has 16 amino acids. The V end was cut by 5 bases, the J end by 5 bases, with 21 bases between. Germline V gives CDR1 SSHAT, CDR2 FNYEAQ (reference sequence). CDR3 DNA: TGTGCCAGCAGCCCGCTGGGGAGTAGCGGCAAGGAGACCCAGTACTTC. It is translated as CASSPLGSSGKETQYF.

The rearrangement joins TRBV7-7 to TRBJ2-1, with 7 bases fitting TRBD1. The CDR3 is made up of 15 amino acids. The V and J ends lost 5 bases and 9 bases, in that order; junction bases with no gene match: 13. Germline V CDR1 and CDR2: SSHAT, FNYEAQ (reference sequence). For the CDR3, the DNA is TGTGCCAGCAGCCCGGCGGGTAGACAGGGATCTGAGCAGTTCTTC. It is translated as CASSPAGRQGSEQFF. Full variable domain (missing parts from reference TRBV7-7 and TRBJ2-1): GAGVSQSPRYKVTKRGQDVTLRCDPISSHATLYWYQQALGQGPEFLTYFNYEAQPDKSGLPSDRFSAERPEGSISTLTIQRTEQRDSAMYRCASSPAGRQGSEQFFGPGTRLTVL.

This rearrangement joins TRBV7-2 to TRBJ2-7, with D possibly TRBD1 on 6 matching bases. CDR3 length equals 14 residues. Trimming left V 5 bases short and J 7 bases short, with 18 bases between. Germline V gene sequence: CDR1 SGHTA, CDR2 FQGNSA. CDR3 DNA sequence: TGTGCCAGCAGCCCAGGGGCGGGTGTTTGGGAGCAGTACTTC. Residues: CASSPGAGVWEQYF. The full variable domain, with the rest looked up from reference TRBV7-2 and TRBJ2-7, is GAGVSQSPSNKVTEKGKDVELRCDPISGHTALYWYRQSLGQGLEFLIYFQGNSAPDKSGLPSDRFSAERTGGSVSTLTIQRTQQEDSAVYLCASSPGAGVWEQYFGPGTRLTVT.

V and J are TRBV6-5 and TRBJ2-7; TRBD1 aligns across 8 bases. The CDR3 contains 15 residues. Germline assignment: CDR1 MNHEY and CDR2 SVGAGI. V lost 6 bases, J lost 6 bases, and 13 bases stayed unmatched. Written as DNA, the CDR3 is TGTGCCAGCAGCGTCCTCCCCGGGACAGGATCCGAGCAGTACTTC. The encoded protein is CASSVLPGTGSEQYF.

This clone was counted only a few times. The J gene is TRBJ2-1, the V gene TRBV27, with 12 bases lining up with TRBD2. After removal of 2 bases from V and 6 bases from J, the junction contained 2 bases not matched to a gene. CDR3 length: 15 residues. The germline V gene has CDR1 MNHEY and CDR2 SMNVEV (reference sequence). The CDR3 nucleotides are TGTGCCAGCAGTTTACTAGCGGGAGGGGCCAATGAGCAGTTCTTC. This translates into CASSLLAGGANEQFF.

The chain recombines TRBV11-2 with TRBJ2-5, with D maybe TRBD1 (5 bases). Trimming left V 0 bases short and J 0 bases short, with 8 bases between. The CDR3 has 15 amino acids. CDR1 and CDR2 from the germline V gene are SGHAT and FQNNGV. The CDR3 nucleotides read TGTGCCAGCAGCTTAGACGCAGGGTACCAAGAGACCCAGTACTTC. This sequence encodes CASSLDAGYQETQYF.

V gene TRBV5-1 combines with J gene TRBJ2-2; 9 bases align to TRBD2. Looked up from germline, CDR1 is SGHRS and CDR2 is YFSETQ. The V and J ends lost 6 bases and 6 bases, in that order; junction bases with no gene match: 12. The CDR3 is 16 amino acids. The CDR3 bases are TGCGCCAGCACCCCCCTGGTAGCGGGAGCCGCCGGGGAGCTGTTTTTT. It translates to CASTPLVAGAAGELFF.

The chain is built from TRBV15 and TRBJ2-2; the match to TRBD1 covers 7 bases. The germline CDR1 and CDR2 sequences are LNHNV and YYDKDF (reference sequence). The length of the CDR3 is 16 residues. Trimming cost V 0 bases and J 2 bases; bases outside gene matches: 3. The CDR3 coding sequence is TGTGCCACCAGCAGAGATAGGGACAGAAACACCGGGGAGCTGTTTTTT. This sequence encodes CATSRDRDRNTGELFF.

V gene TRBV11-2 combines with J gene TRBJ2-7, with D tentatively TRBD1 (5 bases). The germline V gene has CDR1 SGHAT and CDR2 FQNNGV. Trimming left V 5 bases short and J 2 bases short, with 13 bases between. This CDR3 spans 14 amino acids. CDR3 sequence (DNA): TGTGCCAGCAGCCCACCAGGGTCAACCTACGAGCAGTACTTC. This translates into CASSPPGSTYEQYF.

V and J are TRBV5-4 and TRBJ1-2; TRBD1 might be the D (5 bases). This CDR3 comprises 17 residues. V lost 3 bases and J 1 base, leaving 19 bases between the germline ends. Germline loops: CDR1 SGHNT, CDR2 YYREEE (reference sequence). The chain's CDR3 is CASSSYSSGLGNYGYTF. The CDR3 DNA follows: TGTGCCAGCAGCTCCTATTCATCAGGGTTGGGTAACTATGGCTACACCTTC.

In its sample, this clone was seen once. The chain has TRBV27 and TRBJ1-2; D is possibly TRBD1 (6 bases). Trimming removed 8 bases at V and 4 bases at J, with 23 bases between. CDR3 length: 16 amino acids. CDR1 is MNHEY and CDR2 is SMNVEV in the germline V gene (reference sequence). CDR3 protein: CASAPRYRASPYGYTF. The CDR3 region has the DNA TGTGCCAGCGCCCCCCGGTACAGGGCCTCCCCCTATGGCTACACCTTC.

The CDR3 sequence: CASSERGTSGSTYEQYF. Here the CDR3 DNA reads TGCGCCAGCAGTGAGCGCGGGACTAGCGGGAGTACCTACGAGCAGTACTTC. The chain joins TRBV10-1 to TRBJ2-7; 14 nucleotides line up with TRBD2. The V gene's germline CDR1 is WNHNN and CDR2 SYGVQD (reference sequence). V shed 2 bases and J 2 bases; nucleotides not matched to a gene: 5. CDR3 length equals 17 residues.

V and J are TRBV6-1 and TRBJ1-5, with D hard to call. Germline values: CDR1 MNHNS, CDR2 SASEGT. The CDR3 runs 14 residues. V shed 2 bases and J shed 7 bases, with 12 bases lying between them. The CDR3: CASSELSGRQPQHF. The CDR3, as DNA: TGTGCCAGCAGTGAATTGAGCGGGAGGCAGCCCCAGCATTTT.

V is TRBV7-2 and J is TRBJ2-1, with D perhaps TRBD1 (6 bases). Germline V gene data show CDR1 as SGHTA and CDR2 as FQGNSA. V was cut by 1 base and J by 5 bases, with 15 bases left in between. There are 16 residues in the CDR3. CDR3 nucleotides: TGTGCCAGCAGCTTAGTAAGACCGACAGGCCACAATGAGCAGTTCTTC. This translates into CASSLVRPTGHNEQFF.

This rearrangement joins TRBV5-1 to TRBJ1-2; 7 nucleotides align to TRBD1. Germline V CDR1 and CDR2: SGHRS, YFSETQ. The CDR3 runs to 14 residues. The J segment lost 4 bases and the V segment lost 4 bases, leaving 7 bases of the junction unmatched. In DNA, the CDR3 is TGCGCCAGCAGCCCCCAGACAGGGCTCTATGGCTACACCTTC. This translates into CASSPQTGLYGYTF.

The gene calls are TRBV7-2 and TRBJ1-2, with TRBD1 matching 7 bases. Per the germline V gene, CDR1 is SGHTA and CDR2 is FQGNSA. Trimming took 1 base from V and 6 from J; bases not matched to a gene: 8. The CDR3 loop spans 15 amino acids. In nucleotides, the CDR3 is TGTGCCAGCAGCTTAGGGGGGGCGGGGACAGATGGCTACACCTTC. Residues: CASSLGGAGTDGYTF. The entire variable domain, with the rest obtained from reference TRBV7-2 and TRBJ1-2, is as follows: GAGVSQSPSNKVTEKGKDVELRCDPISGHTALYWYRQSLGQGLEFLIYFQGNSAPDKSGLPSDRFSAERTGGSVSTLTIQRTQQEDSAVYLCASSLGGAGTDGYTFGSGTRLTVV.

The J gene is TRBJ1-6, the V gene TRBV7-9, with 8 bases fitting TRBD1. The junction had 7 bases not matched to a gene; V was cut back by 5 bases and J by 4 bases. This CDR3 has 16 amino acids. Germline lookup yields CDR1 SEHNR and CDR2 FQNEAQ (reference sequence). The CDR3 DNA is TGTGCCAGCAGCGACGGACAGGGATTTTATAATTCACCCCTCCACTTT. Its translation is CASSDGQGFYNSPLHF.

Here the CDR3 DNA reads TGTGCCAGCACCCTTAGTACCTCTGGGGCCAACGTCCTGACTTTC. It codes for CASTLSTSGANVLTF. This chain links TRBV28 with TRBJ2-6; D ambiguous. Germline V CDR1 and CDR2: MDHEN, SYDVKM. The CDR3 spans 15 residues. The V end lost 7 bases, the J end lost 0 bases, and 10 bases lay between the germline ends.

This chain uses TRBV27 with TRBJ2-1, with a tentative D call TRBD1 (6 bases). Trimming shortened V by 5 bases and J by 6 bases, and 14 bases separated the two germline ends. The CDR3 runs 14 residues. Germline CDR1 is MNHEY and CDR2 is SMNVEV (reference sequence). CDR3 DNA sequence: TGTGCCAGCAGTAAAATACAGGGCTCCAATGAGCAGTTCTTC. Amino acid sequence: CASSKIQGSNEQFF.

The gene calls are TRBV5-1 and TRBJ2-3, with 10 bases fitting TRBD1. The CDR3 is 15 residues long. CDR1 SGHRS and CDR2 YFSETQ come from the germline V gene. Losses at the gene ends were 0 bases for V and 4 bases for J; bases not matched to a gene: 2. The CDR3 region is CASSLVTGGADTQYF. In nucleotides, the CDR3 is TGCGCCAGCAGCTTGGTGACAGGGGGCGCAGATACGCAGTATTTT.

J is TRBJ2-1 and V is TRBV7-2; 7 nucleotides match TRBD2. J gave up 6 bases and V 5 bases, and 7 bases lay outside the gene matches. The CDR3 is 14 residues long. Germline V gene data show CDR1 as SGHTA and CDR2 as FQGNSA. The CDR3 sequence: CASSKGLVGNEQFF. The CDR3 coding sequence is TGTGCCAGCAGCAAAGGACTAGTTGGCAATGAGCAGTTCTTC.

The V call is TRBV7-2, the J call TRBJ2-1; 11 bases are a match to TRBD2. Germline CDR1 is SGHTA and CDR2 is FQGNSA. V trimming: 2 bases; J trimming: 6 bases; junction bases outside the gene matches: 9. The CDR3 extends over 17 amino acids. CDR3 residues: CASSLIPLAGAGNEQFF. The CDR3 DNA follows: TGTGCCAGCAGCTTAATCCCACTAGCGGGAGCGGGCAATGAGCAGTTCTTC.

This chain uses TRBV9 with TRBJ1-1, with D maybe TRBD1 (5 bases). V shed 0 bases and J shed 9 bases, with 12 bases lying between them. The CDR3 runs 13 residues. Germline loops: CDR1 SGDLS, CDR2 YYNGEE. CDR3 sequence: CASSVDPGVKAFF. The DNA of the CDR3 is TGTGCCAGCAGCGTAGACCCGGGGGTCAAAGCTTTCTTT. Filled out from reference TRBV9 and TRBJ1-1, the complete variable domain reads DSGVTQTPKHLITATGQRVTLRCSPRSGDLSVYWYQQSLDQGLQFLIQYYNGEERAKGNILERFSAQQFPDLHSELNLSSLELGDSALYFCASSVDPGVKAFFGQGTRLTVV.

The chain links TRBV5-4 to TRBJ2-5; 7 nucleotides match TRBD1. TRBJ2-7 matches the DNA end more closely, so the J call is doubtful. The germline gives CDR1 SGHNT, CDR2 YYREEE (reference sequence). The CDR3 has 13 amino acids. The CDR3 region is CASSYRGDDEQYF. The CDR3 DNA reads TGTGCCAGCAGCTACAGGGGTGATGACGAGCAGTACTTC.

This chain uses TRBV2 with TRBJ2-5, with 10 nucleotides matching TRBD2. This CDR3 has 14 amino acids. Trimming took 6 bases from V and 2 from J; bases not matched to a gene: 3. Germline-derived CDR1 and CDR2 are SNHLY and FYNNEI. The CDR3 bases are TGTGCCAGCAGAAAGGGACTAGCGCAAGAGACCCAGTACTTC. Its protein product is CASRKGLAQETQYF.